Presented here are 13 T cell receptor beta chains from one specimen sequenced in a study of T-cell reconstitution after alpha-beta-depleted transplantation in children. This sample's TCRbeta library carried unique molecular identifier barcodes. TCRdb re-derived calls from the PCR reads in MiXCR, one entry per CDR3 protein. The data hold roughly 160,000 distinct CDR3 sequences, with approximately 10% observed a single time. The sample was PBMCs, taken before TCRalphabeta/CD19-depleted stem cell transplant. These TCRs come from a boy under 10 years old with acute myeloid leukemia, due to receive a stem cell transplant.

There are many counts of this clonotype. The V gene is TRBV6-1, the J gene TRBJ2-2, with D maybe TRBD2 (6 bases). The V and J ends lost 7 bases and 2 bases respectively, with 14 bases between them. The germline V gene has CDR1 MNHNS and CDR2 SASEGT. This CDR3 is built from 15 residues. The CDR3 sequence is CASNTAGTNTGELFF. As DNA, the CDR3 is TGTGCCAGCAATACGGCGGGGACTAACACCGGGGAGCTGTTTTTT.

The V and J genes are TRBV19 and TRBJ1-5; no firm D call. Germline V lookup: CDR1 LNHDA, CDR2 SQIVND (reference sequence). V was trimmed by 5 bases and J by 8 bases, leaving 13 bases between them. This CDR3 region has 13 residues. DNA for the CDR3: TGTGCCAGTAGTCCCCGTGATGTTGAGCCCCAGCATTTT. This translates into CASSPRDVEPQHF.

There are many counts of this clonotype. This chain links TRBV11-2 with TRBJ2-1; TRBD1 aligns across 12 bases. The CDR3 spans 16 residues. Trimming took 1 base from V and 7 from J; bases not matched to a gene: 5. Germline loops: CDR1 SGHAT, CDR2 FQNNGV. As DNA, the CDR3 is TGTGCCAGCAGCTTAGTAGGGACAGGGGGCATGAATGAGCAGTTCTTC. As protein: CASSLVGTGGMNEQFF.

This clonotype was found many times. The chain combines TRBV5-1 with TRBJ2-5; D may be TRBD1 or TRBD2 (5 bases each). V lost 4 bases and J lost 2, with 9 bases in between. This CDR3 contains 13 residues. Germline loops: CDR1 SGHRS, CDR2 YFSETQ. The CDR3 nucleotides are TGCGCCAGCAGCGGGGGTCGGCAAGAGACCCAGTACTTC. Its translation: CASSGGRQETQYF.

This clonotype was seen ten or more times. The DNA for the CDR3 is TGTGCCAGCAGCCAAGATGGAGCGGACTACACAGATACGCAGTATTTT. It codes for CASSQDGADYTDTQYF. The chain has TRBV4-2 and TRBJ2-3; a weak D match, TRBD2 (6 bases). The germline V and J ends were trimmed by 0 bases and 2 bases, with 12 bases remaining between them. CDR3 length: 16 residues. Germline CDR1 LGHNA, CDR2 YNFKEQ.

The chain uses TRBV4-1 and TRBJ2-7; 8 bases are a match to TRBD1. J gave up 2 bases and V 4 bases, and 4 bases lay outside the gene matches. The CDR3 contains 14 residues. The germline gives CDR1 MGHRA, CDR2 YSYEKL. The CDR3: CASSRGQAAYEQYF. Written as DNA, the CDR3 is TGCGCCAGCAGCCGGGGACAGGCTGCCTACGAGCAGTACTTC.

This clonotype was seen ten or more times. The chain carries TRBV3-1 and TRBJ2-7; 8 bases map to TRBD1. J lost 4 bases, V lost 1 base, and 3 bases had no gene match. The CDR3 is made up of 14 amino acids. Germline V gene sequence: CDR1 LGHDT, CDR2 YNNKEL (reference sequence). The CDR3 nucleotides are TGTGCCAGCAGCCAAGCAGGGGGCGGTTACGAGCAGTACGTC. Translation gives CASSQAGGGYEQYV.

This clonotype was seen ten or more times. This CDR3 reads CASSYSSGVPYEQYF. The DNA of the CDR3 is TGCGCCAGCAGCTATTCTAGCGGGGTTCCCTACGAGCAGTACTTC. The chain employs TRBV5-1 and TRBJ2-7, with 9 bases lining up with TRBD2. CDR1 and CDR2 from the germline V gene are SGHRS and YFSETQ. Unmatched junction bases numbered 6, after V lost 3 bases and J lost 2 bases. The CDR3 is 15 residues long.

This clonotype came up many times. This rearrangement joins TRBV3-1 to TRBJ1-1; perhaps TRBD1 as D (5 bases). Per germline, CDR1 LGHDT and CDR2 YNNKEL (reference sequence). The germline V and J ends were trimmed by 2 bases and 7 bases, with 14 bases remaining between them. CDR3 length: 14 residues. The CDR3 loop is CASSQTQARGEAFF. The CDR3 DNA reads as TGTGCCAGCAGCCAAACACAGGCCCGGGGTGAAGCTTTCTTT.

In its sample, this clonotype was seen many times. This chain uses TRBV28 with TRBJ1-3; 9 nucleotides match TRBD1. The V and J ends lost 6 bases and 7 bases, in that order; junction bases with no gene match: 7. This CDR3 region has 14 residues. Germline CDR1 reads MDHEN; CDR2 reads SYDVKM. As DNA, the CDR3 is TGTGCCAGCAGCTCCCACAGGGGGCTGAACACCATATATTTT. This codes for CASSSHRGLNTIYF.

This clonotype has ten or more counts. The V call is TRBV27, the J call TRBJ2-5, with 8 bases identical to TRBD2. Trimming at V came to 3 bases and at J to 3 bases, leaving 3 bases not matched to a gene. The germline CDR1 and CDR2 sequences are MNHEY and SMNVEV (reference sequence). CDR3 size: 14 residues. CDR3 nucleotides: TGTGCCAGCAGTTTCTTGGGACTAGAAGAGACCCAGTACTTC. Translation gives CASSFLGLEETQYF.

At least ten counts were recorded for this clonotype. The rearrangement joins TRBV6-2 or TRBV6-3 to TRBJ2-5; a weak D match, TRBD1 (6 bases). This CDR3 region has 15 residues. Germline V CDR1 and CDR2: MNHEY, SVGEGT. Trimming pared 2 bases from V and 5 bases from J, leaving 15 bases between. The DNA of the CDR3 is TGTGCCAGCAGTTACCCGGGGACAATTCGGGAGACCCAGTACTTC. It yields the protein CASSYPGTIRETQYF.

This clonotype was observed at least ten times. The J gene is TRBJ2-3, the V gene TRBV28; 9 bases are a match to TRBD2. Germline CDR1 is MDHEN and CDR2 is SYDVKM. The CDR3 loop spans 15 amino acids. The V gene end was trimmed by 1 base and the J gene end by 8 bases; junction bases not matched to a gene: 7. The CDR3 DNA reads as TGTGCCAGCAGTTTATTTGCTAGCGGGACAAGTACGCAGTATTTT. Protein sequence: CASSLFASGTSTQYF. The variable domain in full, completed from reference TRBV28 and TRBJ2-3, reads DVKVTQSSRYLVKRTGEKVFLECVQDMDHENMFWYRQDPGLGLRLIYFSYDVKMKEKGDIPEGYSVSREKKERFSLILESASTNQTSMYLCASSLFASGTSTQYFGPGTRLTVL.